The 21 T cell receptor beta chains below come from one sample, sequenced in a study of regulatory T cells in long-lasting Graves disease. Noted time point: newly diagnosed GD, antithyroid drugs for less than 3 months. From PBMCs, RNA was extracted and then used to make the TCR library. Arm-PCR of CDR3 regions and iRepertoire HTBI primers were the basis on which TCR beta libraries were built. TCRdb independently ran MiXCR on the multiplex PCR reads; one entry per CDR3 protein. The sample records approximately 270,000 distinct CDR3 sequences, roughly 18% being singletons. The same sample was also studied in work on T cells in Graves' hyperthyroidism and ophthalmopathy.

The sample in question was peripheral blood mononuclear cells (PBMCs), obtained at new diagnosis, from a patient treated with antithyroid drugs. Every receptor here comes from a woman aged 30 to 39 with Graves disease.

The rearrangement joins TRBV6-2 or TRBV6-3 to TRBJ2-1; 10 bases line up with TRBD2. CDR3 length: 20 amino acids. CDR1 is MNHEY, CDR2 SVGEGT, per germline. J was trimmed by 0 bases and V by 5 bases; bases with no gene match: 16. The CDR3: CASSHPTSSGRDCSYNEQFF. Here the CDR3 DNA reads TGTGCCAGCAGTCATCCTACCTCTAGCGGGAGAGATTGCTCCTACAATGAGCAGTTCTTC.

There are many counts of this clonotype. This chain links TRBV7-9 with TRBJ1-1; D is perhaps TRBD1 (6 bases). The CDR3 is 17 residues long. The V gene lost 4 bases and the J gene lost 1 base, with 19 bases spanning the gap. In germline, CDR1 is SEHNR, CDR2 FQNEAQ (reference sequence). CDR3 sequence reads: CASSSESSGARNTEAFF. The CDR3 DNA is TGTGCCAGCAGCTCGGAGTCGTCGGGGGCGCGGAACACTGAAGCTTTCTTT.

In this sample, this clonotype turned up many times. The CDR3 DNA follows: TGTGCCAGCTCAACATACTTGGAAGCTAACTATGGCTACACCTTC. This gives the protein CASSTYLEANYGYTF. The V and J genes are TRBV18 and TRBJ1-2; no clear D. CDR3 size: 15 residues. Germline CDR1 and CDR2: KGHSH and LQKENI. V was cut by 5 bases and J by 0 bases, with 13 bases left in between.

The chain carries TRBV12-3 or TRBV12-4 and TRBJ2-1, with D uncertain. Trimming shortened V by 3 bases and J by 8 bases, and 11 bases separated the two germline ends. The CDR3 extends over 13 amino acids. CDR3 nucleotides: TGTGCCAGCAGTTTCGGGCTAGTCCATGAGCAGTTCTTC. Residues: CASSFGLVHEQFF.

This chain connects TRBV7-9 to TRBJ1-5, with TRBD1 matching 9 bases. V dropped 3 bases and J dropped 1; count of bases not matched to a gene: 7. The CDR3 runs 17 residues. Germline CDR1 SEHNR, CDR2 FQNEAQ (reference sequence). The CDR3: CASSLSRDRVSNQPQHF. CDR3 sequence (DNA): TGTGCCAGCAGCTTGTCCCGGGACAGGGTAAGCAATCAGCCCCAGCATTTT.

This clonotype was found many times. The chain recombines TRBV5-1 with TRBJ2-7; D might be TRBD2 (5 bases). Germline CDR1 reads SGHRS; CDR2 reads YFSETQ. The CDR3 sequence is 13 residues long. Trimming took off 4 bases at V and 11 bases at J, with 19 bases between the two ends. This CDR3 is CASSPGETGVKYF. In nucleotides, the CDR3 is TGCGCCAGCAGCCCCGGGGAGACTGGCGTTAAGTACTTC.

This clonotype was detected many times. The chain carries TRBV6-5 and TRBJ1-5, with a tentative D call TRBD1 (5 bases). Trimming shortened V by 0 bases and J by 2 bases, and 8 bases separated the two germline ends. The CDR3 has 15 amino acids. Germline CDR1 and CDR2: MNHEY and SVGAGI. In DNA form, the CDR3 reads TGTGCCAGCAGTTACTCTTGGGGGGGCAATCAGCCCCAGCATTTT. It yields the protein CASSYSWGGNQPQHF.

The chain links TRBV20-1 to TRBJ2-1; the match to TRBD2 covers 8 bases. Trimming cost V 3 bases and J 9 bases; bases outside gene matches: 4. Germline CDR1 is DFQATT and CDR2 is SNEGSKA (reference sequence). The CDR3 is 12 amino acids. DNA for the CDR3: TGCAGTGCTAGCGGGGGGGAGGTTGAGCAGTTCTTC. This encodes CSASGGEVEQFF.

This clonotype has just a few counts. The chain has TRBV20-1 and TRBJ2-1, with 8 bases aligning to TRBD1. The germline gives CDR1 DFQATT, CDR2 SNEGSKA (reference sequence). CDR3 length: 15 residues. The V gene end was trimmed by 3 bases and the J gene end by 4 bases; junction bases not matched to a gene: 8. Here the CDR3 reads CSASPWTGSYNEQFF. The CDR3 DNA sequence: TGCAGTGCTAGCCCTTGGACAGGGTCTTACAATGAGCAGTTCTTC.

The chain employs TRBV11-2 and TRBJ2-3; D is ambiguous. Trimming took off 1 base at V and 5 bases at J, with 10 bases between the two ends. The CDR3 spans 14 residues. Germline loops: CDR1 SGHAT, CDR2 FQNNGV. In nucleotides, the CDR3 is TGTGCCAGCAGCTTAGGACAAGCGCGAGATACGCAGTATTTT. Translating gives CASSLGQARDTQYF.

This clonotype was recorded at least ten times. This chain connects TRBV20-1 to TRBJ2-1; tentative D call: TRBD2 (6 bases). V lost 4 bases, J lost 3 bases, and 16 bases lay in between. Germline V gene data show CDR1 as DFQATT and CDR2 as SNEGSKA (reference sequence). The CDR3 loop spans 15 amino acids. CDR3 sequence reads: CSAIPRWGVYNEQFF. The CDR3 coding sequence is TGCAGTGCTATCCCGAGGTGGGGGGTCTACAATGAGCAGTTCTTC.

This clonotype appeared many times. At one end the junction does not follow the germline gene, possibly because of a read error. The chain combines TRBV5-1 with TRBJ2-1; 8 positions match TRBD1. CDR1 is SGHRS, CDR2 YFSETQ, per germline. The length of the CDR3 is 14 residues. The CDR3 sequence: CASSLQGAGDEQFF. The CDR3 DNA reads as TGTGCCAGCAGCTTGCAGGGGGCAGGCGATGAGCAGTTCTTC.

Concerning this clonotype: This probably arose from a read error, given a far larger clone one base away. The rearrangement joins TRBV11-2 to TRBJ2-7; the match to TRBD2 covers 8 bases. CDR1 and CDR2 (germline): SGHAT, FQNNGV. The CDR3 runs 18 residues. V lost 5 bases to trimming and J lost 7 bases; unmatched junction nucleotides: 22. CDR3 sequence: CASSPLNRRGGRIYEQYF. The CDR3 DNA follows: TGTGCCAGCAGCCCTCTAAACCGACGGGGGGGCCGTATCTATGAGCAGTACTTC.

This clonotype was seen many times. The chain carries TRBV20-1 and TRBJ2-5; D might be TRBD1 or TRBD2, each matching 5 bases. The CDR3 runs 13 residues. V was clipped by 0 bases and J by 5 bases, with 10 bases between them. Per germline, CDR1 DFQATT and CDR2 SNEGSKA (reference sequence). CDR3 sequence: CSARDEGSETQYF. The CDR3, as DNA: TGCAGTGCTAGAGATGAGGGGTCGGAGACCCAGTACTTC.

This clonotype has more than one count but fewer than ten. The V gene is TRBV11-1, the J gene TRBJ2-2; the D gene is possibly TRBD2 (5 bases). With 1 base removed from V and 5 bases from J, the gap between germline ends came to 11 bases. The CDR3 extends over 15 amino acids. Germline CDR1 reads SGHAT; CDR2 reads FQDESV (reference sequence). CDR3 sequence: CASSLVGAETGELFF. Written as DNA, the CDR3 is TGTGCCAGCAGCTTAGTGGGAGCGGAGACCGGGGAGCTGTTTTTT.

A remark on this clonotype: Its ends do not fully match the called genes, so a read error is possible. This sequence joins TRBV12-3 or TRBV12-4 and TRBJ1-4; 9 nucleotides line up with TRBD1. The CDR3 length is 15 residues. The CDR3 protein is CASSEQGAAHEKLFF. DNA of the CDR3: TGTGCCAGCAGCGAACAGGGGGCGGCGCATGAAAAGCTGTTTTTT.

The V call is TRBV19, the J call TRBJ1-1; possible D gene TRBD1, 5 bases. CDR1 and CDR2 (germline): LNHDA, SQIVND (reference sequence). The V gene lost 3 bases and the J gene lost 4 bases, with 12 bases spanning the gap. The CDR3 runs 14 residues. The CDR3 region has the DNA TGTGCCAGTAGTATTCCCGGGGGACCCACTGAAGCTTTCTTT. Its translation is CASSIPGGPTEAFF.

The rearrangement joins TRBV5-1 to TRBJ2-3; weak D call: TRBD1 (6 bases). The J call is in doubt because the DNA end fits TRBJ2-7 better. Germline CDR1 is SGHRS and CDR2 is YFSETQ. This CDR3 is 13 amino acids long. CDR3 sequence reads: CASSMGQPYEQYF. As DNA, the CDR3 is TGCGCCAGCAGCATGGGACAACCCTACGAGCAGTACTTC.

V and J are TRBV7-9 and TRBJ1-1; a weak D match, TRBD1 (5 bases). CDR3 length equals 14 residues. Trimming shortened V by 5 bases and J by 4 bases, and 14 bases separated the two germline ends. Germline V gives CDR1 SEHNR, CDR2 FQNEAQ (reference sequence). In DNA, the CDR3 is TGTGCCAGCAGCCTTGCACAGGTTTTCACTGAAGCTTTCTTT. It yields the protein CASSLAQVFTEAFF. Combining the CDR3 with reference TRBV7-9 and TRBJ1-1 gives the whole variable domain DTGVSQNPRHKITKRGQNVTFRCDPISEHNRLYWYRQTLGQGPEFLTYFQNEAQLEKSRLLSDRFSAERPKGSFSTLEIQRTEQGDSAMYLCASSLAQVFTEAFFGQGTRLTVV.

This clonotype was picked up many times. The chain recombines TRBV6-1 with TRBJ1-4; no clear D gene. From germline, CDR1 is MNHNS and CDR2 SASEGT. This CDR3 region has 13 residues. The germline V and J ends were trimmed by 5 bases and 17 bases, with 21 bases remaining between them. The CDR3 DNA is TGTGCCAGCAGTCCTCTTACCGGGAACAACCCATTTTTT. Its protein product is CASSPLTGNNPFF.

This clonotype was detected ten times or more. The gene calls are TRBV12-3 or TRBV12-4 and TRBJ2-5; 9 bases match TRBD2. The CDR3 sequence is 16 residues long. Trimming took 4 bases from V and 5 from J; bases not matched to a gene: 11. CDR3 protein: CASSSQVAGVGETQYF. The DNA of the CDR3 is TGTGCCAGCAGTTCCCAGGTAGCGGGGGTGGGGGAGACCCAGTACTTC.